The rows below give T cell receptor beta chains drawn from one sample of a study of T-cell memory formation after mild COVID-19. From the 5' RACE reads, TCRdb called clonotypes with MiXCR, one entry per CDR3 protein. The table lists about 49,000 distinct CDR3 sequences, around 7% of them singletons, with about 1.5% in the top ten. Sequenced: PBMCs or a T cell subset sorted from them (not recorded which). The receptors were gathered from a man between 18 and 35 years old who had mild COVID-19 (a few samples of this study predate the infection). Cell type and time point are not known. CDR3s include the opening cysteine and the closing phenylalanine or tryptophan. Each record gives: D gene, J gene, clone size, V gene, CDR3 DNA, CDR3 protein. A D gene is named only where the DNA matches it firmly. Not all rows give a size; the values are once, few, many and, for expanded clones, a class.

>.|TRBJ1-1|.|TRBV18
TGTGCCAGCTCACCGGAATACTTGAACACTGAAGCTTTCTTT
CASSPEYLNTEAFF
>TRBD1|TRBJ1-1|.|TRBV27
TGTGCCAGCAGTCCCCGACAGGGAATGATTTCTGAAGCTTTCTTT
CASSPRQGMISEAFF
>TRBD1|TRBJ2-5|.|TRBV5-6
TGTGCCAGCAGCTTGGCCCAGGGGGCCGGGGAGACCCAGTACTTC
CASSLAQGAGETQYF
>TRBD1|TRBJ1-1|.|TRBV7-2
TGTGCCAGCAGCCCCAGTCAGGGGGTGAACACTGAAGCTTTCTTT
CASSPSQGVNTEAFF
>.|TRBJ1-2|.|TRBV4-1
TGCGCCAGCAGCCAAGGGAGTCCCCGAGAAACCGTGCATGGCTACACCTTC
CASSQGSPRETVHGYTF
>.|TRBJ1-2|few|TRBV9
TGTGCCAGCAGCGAGGCCCCGTCCACCGTGGGTCCCTTC
CASSEAPSTVGPF
>.|TRBJ2-3|many|TRBV7-9
TGTGCCAGCAGCATCACTTTCCGGGGTACGCAGTATTTT
CASSITFRGTQYF
>.|TRBJ1-3|.|TRBV12-3/TRBV12-4
TGTGCCAGCAGTTTAGCCCATCGGAAGGGCACCATATATTTT
CASSLAHRKGTIYF
>TRBD2|TRBJ2-1|.|TRBV5-1
TGCGCCAGCAGCTTGCGGGCCGGGACTAGCGGGGGAAATGAGCAGTTCTTC
CASSLRAGTSGGNEQFF
>.|TRBJ2-5|few|TRBV5-4
TGTGCCAGCAGCTTGCTAGAAGAGACCCAGTACTTC
CASSLLEETQYF
>.|TRBJ2-1|many|TRBV7-2
TGTGCCAGCAGCTTTGCGGCGGGAAAATACAATGAGCAGTTCTTC
CASSFAAGKYNEQFF
>TRBD1|TRBJ2-3|many|TRBV12-3/TRBV12-4
TGTGCCAGCAGACAAGGTCCGGGACAGGGCACAGATACGCAGTATTTT
CASRQGPGQGTDTQYF
>TRBD2|TRBJ2-3|few|TRBV30
TGTGCCTGGAGACTAGCTCCCGGACTAGCGGGGGGGCCAAGGTATACGCAGTATTTT
CAWRLAPGLAGGPRYTQYF
>.|TRBJ2-7|.|TRBV6-5
TGTGCCAGCGGGGATAGGGTAAAGTACGAGCAGTACTTC
CASGDRVKYEQYF
>.|TRBJ2-2|many|TRBV7-2
TGTGCCAGCAGCTTAGAATACTCCGGGGAGCTGTTTTTT
CASSLEYSGELFF
>TRBD1|TRBJ2-2|many|TRBV7-2
TGTGCCAGCAGCTTTACCTCTCGTCGACAGGGCCGAATATCAACGAACACCGGGGAGCTGTTTTTT
CASSFTSRRQGRISTNTGELFF
>TRBD1|TRBJ2-3|.|TRBV13
TGTGCCAGCAGCCGGGACAGCCACACAGATACGCAGTATTTT
CASSRDSHTDTQYF
>TRBD2|TRBJ2-1|.|TRBV7-2
TGTGCCAGCATCGCCTGGGGACTAGCGGGGGACCCCTCCTACAATGAGCAGTTCTTC
CASIAWGLAGDPSYNEQFF
>.|TRBJ2-3|.|TRBV20-1
TGCAGTGCTAGAGATCCGGGTGCTGGGACAGATACGCAGTATTTT
CSARDPGAGTDTQYF
>.|TRBJ2-2|.|TRBV6-5
TGTGCCAGCACGTCTTCCGGGGAGCTGTTTTTT
CASTSSGELFF
>.|TRBJ1-3|.|TRBV7-2
TGTGCCAGCAGCCCAATAGGGGGGTCTGGAAACACCATATATTTT
CASSPIGGSGNTIYF
>.|TRBJ1-5|few|TRBV15
TGTGCCACCAGCAGAGGTGTCATGGAGGATAGGCCCCAGCATTTT
CATSRGVMEDRPQHF
>TRBD1|TRBJ1-1|.|TRBV7-7
TGTGCCAGCAGCACCTCGACAGGGACCGAAGCTTTCTTT
CASSTSTGTEAFF
>.|TRBJ2-1|many|TRBV20-1
TGCAGTGCTAGCGCGGTTTTAGCCTACAATGAGCAGTTCTTC
CSASAVLAYNEQFF
>.|TRBJ2-3|few|TRBV20-1
TGCAGTGCTAGCATCGGGGCCACAGATACGCAGTATTTT
CSASIGATDTQYF
>.|TRBJ2-5|many|TRBV5-1
TGCGCCAGCAGGCCGGAGGGGGAGACCCAGTACTTC
CASRPEGETQYF
>.|TRBJ2-1|.|TRBV7-2
TGTGCCAGCAGCTTCGCTTGGGGTGAGCAGTTCTTC
CASSFAWGEQFF
>.|TRBJ2-7|.|TRBV18
TGTGCCAGCTCACCACGAGGCGGGGGCATTTACGAGCAGTACTTC
CASSPRGGGIYEQYF
>.|TRBJ1-5|once|TRBV15
TGTGCCACCAGCAGAGATCAGTTAGGGAGCCCCAATCAGCCCCAGCATTTT
CATSRDQLGSPNQPQHF
>.|TRBJ1-1|few|TRBV30
TGTGCCTGGAGTAGGTACGGGGGGCGAAGTGAAGCTTTCTTT
CAWSRYGGRSEAFF
>TRBD1|TRBJ2-7|.|TRBV6-2/TRBV6-3
TGTGCCAGCAGATTCGGGACAGCCAACGAGCAGTACTTC
CASRFGTANEQYF
>.|TRBJ2-7|many|TRBV6-6
TGTGCCAGCTTAGCCGGTGACAGAGCCTACGAGCAGTACTTC
CASLAGDRAYEQYF
>.|TRBJ2-7|few|TRBV20-1
TGCAGTGCAGCCGTTGGGCCGGACGGATCCTACGAGCAGTACTTC
CSAAVGPDGSYEQYF
>TRBD1|TRBJ1-1|few|TRBV7-9
TGTGCCAGCAGCTTAGCCGGGCAGGGGGACACTGAAGCTTTCTTT
CASSLAGQGDTEAFF
>TRBD2|TRBJ2-1|.|TRBV27
TGTGCCAGCATCCTTCCCCCTAGCGGGGGGGCCTACAATGAGCAGTTCTTC
CASILPPSGGAYNEQFF
>.|TRBJ2-7|.|TRBV18
TGTGCCAGCTCACCAGCCGCCAGCTACGAGCAGTACTTC
CASSPAASYEQYF